This T cell receptor (beta chain) stems from a study of CD8 T cells in ankylosing spondylitis. Study-level results: Clones tied to disease were said to be significantly enriched in matched ankylosing spondylitis synovial fluid. A motif of 7 to 9 highly homologous TCR beta variants was seen as apparently characteristic of ankylosing spondylitis blood.

This clonotype occurred a few times. Its matching antigen is unknown. The trim removed 4 bases at V and 2 bases at J, leaving 5 bases unmatched. Germline V gene sequence: CDR1 SGDLS, CDR2 YYNGEE. The CDR3 has 15 amino acids. Library preparation for TCR beta used quantitative 5'-RACE with molecular barcodes. A single record per CDR3 protein comes from TCRdb applying MiXCR to the 5' RACE reads. The table includes some 30,000 distinct CDR3 sequences, more than 13% detected once. The gene calls are TRBV9 and TRBJ2-2; TRBD1 agrees at 7 bases. Sequencing was done on a sample of blood. This receptor was obtained from a male donor with ankylosing spondylitis or in good health (not recorded which). This CDR3 reads CASSFGQVNTGELFF. The CDR3 DNA reads TGTGCCAGCAGCTTCGGACAGGTCAACACCGGGGAGCTGTTTTTT.